Each of the 5 T cell receptor beta chains below was sequenced from the same sample in a study of T-cell reconstitution after alpha-beta-depleted transplantation in children. The library targeted TCRbeta and was prepared with unique molecular identifiers. TCRdb reprocessed the PCR reads with MiXCR, giving one entry per CDR3 protein. The sample includes 450,000 to 550,000 distinct CDR3 sequences, 10% to 12% seen only once; the top ten take 12% to 15%. The material sequenced was PBMCs, mostly from graft donor cells, taken 180 days after TCRalphabeta/CD19-depleted stem cell transplant. The receptors originated from a female patient aged 2-10 years who had a stem cell transplant for aplastic anemia, so the T cells may come from the graft donor.

V usage is TRBV20-1 and J usage is TRBJ2-3; 12 positions match TRBD2. Germline CDR1 and CDR2: DFQATT and SNEGSKA (reference sequence). Germline trimming cut 0 bases from V and 1 base from J; bases unmatched to any gene: 11. The CDR3 is made up of 19 amino acids. The CDR3 sequence: CSARDPGLAGPPGTDTQYF. CDR3 sequence (DNA): TGCAGTGCTAGAGATCCCGGACTAGCGGGGCCGCCAGGCACAGATACGCAGTATTTT.

This clonotype has more than one count but fewer than ten. This chain joins TRBV7-2 and TRBJ2-7; no definite D call. Germline V gene data show CDR1 as SGHTA and CDR2 as FQGNSA. The CDR3 length is 15 residues. Trimming removed 1 base from V and 3 bases from J, with 13 bases in between. The CDR3 here is CASSLGAGGDYEQYF. The CDR3 region has the DNA TGTGCCAGCAGCTTAGGGGCTGGCGGAGACTACGAGCAGTACTTC.

This sequence joins TRBV11-3 and TRBJ2-1; D is possibly TRBD2 (5 bases). Per germline, CDR1 SGHNT and CDR2 YENEEA. The V gene lost 4 bases and the J gene lost 6 bases, with 19 bases spanning the gap. This CDR3 has 16 amino acids. The CDR3 loop is CASSSPSGRAANEQFF. In DNA form, the CDR3 reads TGTGCCAGCAGCTCCCCTTCCGGGCGGGCCGCCAATGAGCAGTTCTTC.

The V call is TRBV18, the J call TRBJ1-2; D may be TRBD1 (5 bases). Germline-derived CDR1 and CDR2 are KGHSH and LQKENI. CDR3 length equals 14 residues. V dropped 2 bases and J dropped 2 bases, with 9 bases sitting between them. The CDR3 is CASSPSGTNYGYTF. CDR3 DNA sequence: TGTGCCAGCTCACCATCCGGGACGAACTATGGCTACACCTTC.

The chain joins TRBV7-9 to TRBJ1-4; D ambiguous. Germline values: CDR1 SEHNR, CDR2 FQNEAQ (reference sequence). V lost 0 bases and J lost 8, with 10 bases in between. The CDR3 runs 14 residues. The CDR3 protein is CASSLAQTGEKLFF. In nucleotides, the CDR3 is TGTGCCAGCAGCTTAGCGCAGACGGGGGAAAAACTGTTTTTT.